This TCR beta chain was retrieved from a study of blood T cells in healthy people across ages. About the study: About one barcoded beta molecule per two T cells was captured by template switching.

Every donor contributed approximately 10 milliliters of peripheral blood by blood draw. V was clipped by 6 bases and J by 7 bases, with 10 bases between them. This CDR3 is 13 amino acids long. Per germline, CDR1 KGHSH and CDR2 LQKENI. Comments on this clonotype: Its antigen is still unknown.

Study observations and caveats: With unsorted PBMCs, a conclusive comparison of naive versus antigen-experienced cells was not possible.

The second PCR ran roughly 7 to 11 cycles with a sample-barcoded 5' primer and J-beta primers. Every cDNA molecule carried a tag from a template-switch adaptor bearing 12 random nucleotides. TCRdb called the 5' RACE reads again in MiXCR, with one record for every CDR3 protein. The sample carries about 970,000 distinct CDR3 sequences, around 54% recorded once. The TCR originated in a woman aged 60 to 75 in good health. Sequencing was done on a sample of blood. V is TRBV18 and J is TRBJ1-6; the D gene is possibly TRBD1 (5 bases). The CDR3 nucleotides are TGTGCCAGCTCGGAGACAGCGAATTCACCCCTCCACTTT. The encoded protein is CASSETANSPLHF.